The source of this TCR beta chain is a study of T cells in Graves' hyperthyroidism and ophthalmopathy. Points from the study as a whole: Most clonotypes expanded in thyroid above 0.001 were likewise present in blood.

The CDR3 regions of TCR beta were amplified from RNA transcripts. HTBI primers were the set used in a first-round RT-PCR of the TCR CDR3. TCRdb itself ran the multiplex PCR reads through MiXCR, one entry per CDR3 protein. The repertoire consists of about 100,000 distinct CDR3 sequences, with approximately 16% occurring once and the leading ten covering under 45%. This clonotype was recorded at least ten times. What it binds is unknown. The CDR3 has 14 residues. V was pared by 1 base and J by 2 bases, with 10 bases between. The germline V gene has CDR1 DFQATT and CDR2 SNEGSKA (reference sequence). The source material was blood. The source is a woman aged 45 to 65 with Graves' hyperthyroidism. The rearrangement uses TRBV20-1 and TRBJ2-3; maybe TRBD1 (5 bases). CDR3: CSARGPGNTDTQYF. For the CDR3, the DNA is TGCAGTGCTAGAGGCCCAGGGAACACAGATACGCAGTATTTT.